The rows below give T cell receptor beta chains drawn from one sample of a study of blood T cell repertoires in COVID-19. Profiling relied on immunoSEQ multiplex PCR, and the TCRdb table lists in-frame clones only, not all of them. The profile shows some 240,000 clones, about 80% of them singletons. The sequenced material came from PBMCs or T cells enriched from blood (not recorded which). The receptors stem from a man between 50 and 59 years old who had recovered from COVID-19. Both conserved end residues are part of each CDR3. The order of the fields is V gene, J gene, D gene, clone size, CDR3 DNA, CDR3 protein. The D gene is left open where the match is weak. Clone size appears in some rows only: once, few, many, or a class for an expanded clone.

v_gene: TRBV11-3; j_gene: TRBJ2-2; d_gene: TRBD2; abundance: NA; CDR3nt: TGTGCCAGCACCCCTAGCGGGCTAACCGGGGAGCTGTTTTTT; CDR3aa: CASTPSGLTGELFF
v_gene: TRBV6-5; j_gene: TRBJ2-7; d_gene: TRBD1; abundance: NA; CDR3nt: TGTGCCAGCAGTTGGGAGACAGGGGGCTCCTACGAGCAGTACTTC; CDR3aa: CASSWETGGSYEQYF
v_gene: TRBV3-1/TRBV3-2; j_gene: TRBJ2-3; d_gene: TRBD2; abundance: NA; CDR3nt: TGTGCCAGCAGCACGGGAGGACTAGCGGGGCCCACAGATACGCAGTATTTT; CDR3aa: CASSTGGLAGPTDTQYF
v_gene: TRBV7-2; j_gene: TRBJ2-5; d_gene: NA; abundance: NA; CDR3nt: TGTGCCAGCAGCCCTGGCGGAGCGTGGCAAGAGACCCAGTACTTC; CDR3aa: CASSPGGAWQETQYF
v_gene: TRBV19; j_gene: TRBJ2-2; d_gene: TRBD2; abundance: NA; CDR3nt: TGTGCCAGTAGCGTGGGGACTAGCGGGACCGGGGAGCTGTTTTTT; CDR3aa: CASSVGTSGTGELFF
v_gene: TRBV7-2; j_gene: TRBJ2-6; d_gene: NA; abundance: once; CDR3nt: TGTGCCAGCAGGGTATTCGGGGGTGGCGGGGCCAACGTCCTGACTTTC; CDR3aa: CASRVFGGGGANVLTF
v_gene: TRBV27; j_gene: TRBJ1-5; d_gene: TRBD1; abundance: NA; CDR3nt: TGTGCCAGCAGTCCCCGACAGGGTTTCTCTTCCCAGCATTTT; CDR3aa: CASSPRQGFSSQHF
v_gene: TRBV19; j_gene: TRBJ2-5; d_gene: TRBD2; abundance: NA; CDR3nt: TGTGCCAGTAGTATGATCGGGCGGGGGAAGACCCAGTACTTC; CDR3aa: CASSMIGRGKTQYF
v_gene: TRBV19; j_gene: TRBJ2-5; d_gene: NA; abundance: NA; CDR3nt: TGTGCCAGTAGTCACAGGGCCCAAGAGACCCAGTACTTC; CDR3aa: CASSHRAQETQYF
v_gene: TRBV18; j_gene: TRBJ1-1; d_gene: NA; abundance: NA; CDR3nt: TGTGCCAGCTCACCATCCCCAGTATTGGACACTGAAGCTTTCTTT; CDR3aa: CASSPSPVLDTEAFF
v_gene: TRBV7-3; j_gene: TRBJ2-1; d_gene: TRBD2; abundance: NA; CDR3nt: TGTGCCAGCAGCTACACTAGCGGCATCTACAATGAGCAGTTCTTC; CDR3aa: CASSYTSGIYNEQFF
v_gene: TRBV6-1; j_gene: TRBJ2-7; d_gene: NA; abundance: NA; CDR3nt: TGTGCCAGCAGTGAAGGCGGGGTTCCCTACGAGCAGTACTTC; CDR3aa: CASSEGGVPYEQYF
v_gene: TRBV7-9; j_gene: TRBJ1-4; d_gene: TRBD1; abundance: NA; CDR3nt: TGTGCCAGCAGTCGGACAGGTGCAACTAATGAAAAACTGTTTTTT; CDR3aa: CASSRTGATNEKLFF
v_gene: TRBV11-3; j_gene: TRBJ2-7; d_gene: NA; abundance: NA; CDR3nt: TGTGCCAGCAGCTTTAACTCCTTCGGGGAGCAGTACTTC; CDR3aa: CASSFNSFGEQYF
v_gene: TRBV5-4; j_gene: TRBJ2-7; d_gene: TRBD1; abundance: NA; CDR3nt: TGTGCCAGCAGCCTCGTAGGACAGGGTCGAGAGCAGTACTTC; CDR3aa: CASSLVGQGREQYF
v_gene: TRBV28; j_gene: TRBJ2-1; d_gene: TRBD2; abundance: few; CDR3nt: TGTGCCAGCAGTTTCTGGACTAGCGGGAGGGCAGACACCTACAATGAGCAGTTCTTC; CDR3aa: CASSFWTSGRADTYNEQFF
v_gene: TRBV7-9; j_gene: TRBJ1-6; d_gene: NA; abundance: NA; CDR3nt: TGTGCCAGCAGCCTCAACCCGGATTCACCCCTCCACTTT; CDR3aa: CASSLNPDSPLHF
v_gene: TRBV7-6; j_gene: TRBJ2-1; d_gene: NA; abundance: NA; CDR3nt: TGTGCCAGCAGCTTAGGGGCTTGGCGCGGGGGCAAAAATGAGCAGTTCTTC; CDR3aa: CASSLGAWRGGKNEQFF
v_gene: TRBV6-5; j_gene: TRBJ2-1; d_gene: NA; abundance: once; CDR3nt: TGTGCCAGCAGTTTCTCCAGGGCCTACAATGAGCAGTTCTTC; CDR3aa: CASSFSRAYNEQFF
v_gene: TRBV18; j_gene: TRBJ2-1; d_gene: NA; abundance: NA; CDR3nt: TGTGCCAGCTCACCGGGGGGTAGCCGTAACAATGAGCAGTTCTTC; CDR3aa: CASSPGGSRNNEQFF
v_gene: TRBV5-1; j_gene: TRBJ2-5; d_gene: NA; abundance: NA; CDR3nt: TGCGCCAGCAGCTTGTGGGGGCAGGGGAAAGAGACCCAGTACTTC; CDR3aa: CASSLWGQGKETQYF
v_gene: TRBV9; j_gene: TRBJ2-7; d_gene: TRBD1; abundance: once; CDR3nt: TGTGCCAGCAGCGTAGTAGGGGGCGCTTCCTACGAGCAGTACTTC; CDR3aa: CASSVVGGASYEQYF
v_gene: TRBV19; j_gene: TRBJ2-1; d_gene: TRBD2; abundance: NA; CDR3nt: TGTGCCAGTAGTTTGACTAGCGGGACAGTCGGCTCCTACAATGAGCAGTTCTTC; CDR3aa: CASSLTSGTVGSYNEQFF
v_gene: TRBV18; j_gene: TRBJ1-4; d_gene: TRBD1; abundance: NA; CDR3nt: TGTGCCAGCTCACCCCCGACAGGGGGCTCTAATGAAAAACTGTTTTTT; CDR3aa: CASSPPTGGSNEKLFF
v_gene: TRBV2; j_gene: TRBJ1-5; d_gene: NA; abundance: NA; CDR3nt: TGTGCCAGCAGTGAGGTAGCTGCTCGGAATCAGCCCCAGCATTTT; CDR3aa: CASSEVAARNQPQHF
v_gene: TRBV7-8; j_gene: TRBJ2-7; d_gene: TRBD2; abundance: NA; CDR3nt: TGTGCCAGCAGCCTAACTAGCGGCACCTACGAGCAGTACTTC; CDR3aa: CASSLTSGTYEQYF
v_gene: TRBV9; j_gene: TRBJ1-2; d_gene: NA; abundance: NA; CDR3nt: TGTGCCAGCAGCGTGGCCTTTGCGGTAGAGAACTATGGCTACACCTTC; CDR3aa: CASSVAFAVENYGYTF
v_gene: TRBV15; j_gene: TRBJ1-1; d_gene: TRBD1; abundance: NA; CDR3nt: TGTGCCACCAGCCCCCGGGGGAGGACAGGGCCCGGCATGAACACTGAAGCTTTCTTT; CDR3aa: CATSPRGRTGPGMNTEAFF
v_gene: TRBV7-3; j_gene: TRBJ2-2; d_gene: TRBD1; abundance: NA; CDR3nt: TGTGCCAGCAGCGGGACAGGGGTCACCGGGGAGCTGTTTTTT; CDR3aa: CASSGTGVTGELFF
v_gene: TRBV10-3; j_gene: TRBJ2-7; d_gene: TRBD2; abundance: NA; CDR3nt: TGTGCCATCAGTGAGGGACTAGCGGGACCGAAATCCTACGAGCAGTACTTC; CDR3aa: CAISEGLAGPKSYEQYF
v_gene: TRBV5-1; j_gene: TRBJ1-1; d_gene: NA; abundance: NA; CDR3nt: TGCGCCAGCAGCTTGAGTAGGAACACTGAAGCTTTCTTT; CDR3aa: CASSLSRNTEAFF
v_gene: TRBV5-1; j_gene: TRBJ1-1; d_gene: NA; abundance: NA; CDR3nt: TGCGCCAGCAGCCCGCGGGGGAATATAGCGAACACTGAAGCTTTCTTT; CDR3aa: CASSPRGNIANTEAFF
v_gene: TRBV6-5; j_gene: TRBJ1-1; d_gene: TRBD1; abundance: NA; CDR3nt: TGTGCCAGCAGTCCGGGACAGGGGGCGTGGACTGAAGCTTTCTTT; CDR3aa: CASSPGQGAWTEAFF
v_gene: TRBV7-9; j_gene: TRBJ1-5; d_gene: TRBD1; abundance: NA; CDR3nt: TGTGCCAGCAGCTTAGTGCGGGGTGGACAGGGGAGACAGCCCCAGCATTTT; CDR3aa: CASSLVRGGQGRQPQHF
v_gene: TRBV11-3; j_gene: TRBJ2-1; d_gene: TRBD1; abundance: NA; CDR3nt: TGTGCCAGCAGCTGGGACAGGGGAGTAGGGGGATCCTACAATGAGCAGTTCTTC; CDR3aa: CASSWDRGVGGSYNEQFF
v_gene: TRBV7-2; j_gene: TRBJ2-5; d_gene: TRBD2; abundance: NA; CDR3nt: TGTGCCAGCAGCTTAAACGGACTAGCGGGAGGAGAGACCCAGTACTTC; CDR3aa: CASSLNGLAGGETQYF
v_gene: TRBV12-5; j_gene: TRBJ2-7; d_gene: TRBD2; abundance: NA; CDR3nt: TGTGCTAGTGGTTTGCGTACCGGGACTAGCGGACAGAGCTCCTACGAGCAGTACTTC; CDR3aa: CASGLRTGTSGQSSYEQYF
v_gene: TRBV29-1; j_gene: TRBJ2-3; d_gene: NA; abundance: NA; CDR3nt: TGCAGCGGCGGCGTCGGTACAGATACGCAGTATTTT; CDR3aa: CSGGVGTDTQYF
v_gene: TRBV19; j_gene: TRBJ2-3; d_gene: NA; abundance: NA; CDR3nt: TGTGCCAGTAGTATCCAGGGAAGCACAGATACGCAGTATTTT; CDR3aa: CASSIQGSTDTQYF
v_gene: TRBV18; j_gene: TRBJ2-2; d_gene: NA; abundance: NA; CDR3nt: TGTGCCAGCTCACTTGGTGGACAGACCGGGGAGCTGTTTTTT; CDR3aa: CASSLGGQTGELFF
v_gene: TRBV6-4; j_gene: TRBJ2-1; d_gene: TRBD2; abundance: NA; CDR3nt: TGTGCCAGCAGTGACTCTCGGGGGGGCTACAATGAGCAGTTCTTC; CDR3aa: CASSDSRGGYNEQFF
v_gene: TRBV5-1; j_gene: TRBJ2-7; d_gene: TRBD2; abundance: NA; CDR3nt: TGCGCCAGCAGCTCGAGGGCTAGCGGGAGGTCCGAAACGGGAAACTACGAGCAGTACTTC; CDR3aa: CASSSRASGRSETGNYEQYF
v_gene: TRBV7-9; j_gene: TRBJ2-3; d_gene: TRBD2; abundance: once; CDR3nt: TGTGCCAGCAGCTCATGGCTCACTAGCGCCGGCACAGATACGCAGTATTTT; CDR3aa: CASSSWLTSAGTDTQYF
v_gene: TRBV6-5; j_gene: TRBJ2-5; d_gene: NA; abundance: NA; CDR3nt: TGTGCCAGCAGTTCTTGGACAGTCAAAGAGACCCAGTACTTC; CDR3aa: CASSSWTVKETQYF
v_gene: TRBV28; j_gene: TRBJ2-1; d_gene: TRBD2; abundance: NA; CDR3nt: TGTGCCAGCAGTTCCTTTAGCGGGAGCTCCTACAATGAGCAGTTCTTC; CDR3aa: CASSSFSGSSYNEQFF
v_gene: TRBV7-2; j_gene: TRBJ1-6; d_gene: NA; abundance: NA; CDR3nt: TGTGCCAGCATGGGCGCAGGGGTTAATTCACCCCTCCACTTT; CDR3aa: CASMGAGVNSPLHF
v_gene: TRBV5-4; j_gene: TRBJ1-6; d_gene: NA; abundance: NA; CDR3nt: TGTGCCAGCAGCCCAGGGTTTACGAATTCACCCCTCCACTTT; CDR3aa: CASSPGFTNSPLHF
v_gene: TRBV25-1; j_gene: TRBJ1-6; d_gene: NA; abundance: NA; CDR3nt: TGTGCCAGCAGTGAATTCGCAGGGGAAAATTCACCCCTCCACTTT; CDR3aa: CASSEFAGENSPLHF
v_gene: TRBV7-2; j_gene: TRBJ1-4; d_gene: TRBD1; abundance: once; CDR3nt: TGTGCCAGCAGCTTAGCGTACAGGGGTGAAAAACTGTTTTTT; CDR3aa: CASSLAYRGEKLFF
v_gene: TRBV2; j_gene: TRBJ2-3; d_gene: TRBD2; abundance: NA; CDR3nt: TGTGCCAGCAGGACCGCGGGAGGACGGACAGATACGCAGTATTTT; CDR3aa: CASRTAGGRTDTQYF
v_gene: TRBV3-1/TRBV3-2; j_gene: TRBJ1-6; d_gene: NA; abundance: NA; CDR3nt: TGTGCCAGCAGCCAAGGCCAGGGGTATTCACCCCTCCACTTT; CDR3aa: CASSQGQGYSPLHF
v_gene: TRBV11-3; j_gene: TRBJ2-1; d_gene: TRBD2; abundance: NA; CDR3nt: TGTGCCAGCAGCACAGCGGGAGCACCGGTCTTC; CDR3aa: CASSTAGAPVF